This T cell receptor (beta chain) was documented in a study of cytomegalovirus exposure and HLA in healthy donors. Study-level points and caveats: Donor immune exposure was known only as CMV serostatus.

The PCR had 60 Vbeta and 13 Jbeta primers. The data were produced by immunoSEQ multiplex PCR, yet TCRdb's version contains in-frame clones alone and is incomplete. This repertoire includes 150,000 to 200,000 clones. Notes on this clone: Its antigen remains unknown.

This CDR3 has 15 amino acids. Germline assignment: CDR1 SGHRS and CDR2 YFSETQ. V was trimmed by 1 base and J by 2 bases, leaving 12 bases between them. V gene TRBV5-1 combines with J gene TRBJ1-1; D possibly corresponds to TRBD1 (6 bases). Sequencing was carried out using PBMCs. The receptor was isolated from a woman aged 60-75 years in good health and CMV-seronegative. The DNA of the CDR3 is TGCGCCAGCAGCTTGTGGGAACAGGGAAACACTGAAGCTTTCTTT. It codes for CASSLWEQGNTEAFF. Using reference TRBV5-1 and TRBJ1-1 for the parts outside the CDR3, the full variable domain is KAGVTQTPRYLIKTRGQQVTLSCSPISGHRSVSWYQQTPGQGLQFLFEYFSETQRNKGNFPGRFSGRQFSNSRSEMNVSTLELGDSALYLCASSLWEQGNTEAFFGQGTRLTVV.